Described below is a single T cell receptor (beta chain) sequence and its context. This record comes from a study of blood T cell repertoires in COVID-19. Trimming left V 0 bases short and J 7 bases short, with 6 bases between. CDR3 length equals 11 residues. Per the germline V gene, CDR1 is GTSNPN and CDR2 is SVGIG (reference sequence). This table comes from immunoSEQ multiplex PCR, and its TCRdb copy is limited to in-frame clones, with some not included. The repertoire holds fewer than 500,000 clones, with more than 75% as singletons. The sequencing input was peripheral blood. This sequence was found in a human donor with acute or convalescent COVID-19. The donor label of this sample is uncertain. V gene TRBV30 combines with J gene TRBJ1-1; D not certain. The CDR3 DNA follows: TGTGCCTGGAGTGTACGGGATGAAGCTTTCTTT. Residues: CAWSVRDEAFF.